This T cell receptor (beta chain) comes out of a study of chemoradiotherapy in HPV16-positive cancers. Study information: A couple of HPV16-positive patients' cells yielded candidate HPV-specific clones and common motifs. Notes on the study in general: During treatment, candidate HPV-specific clones and E7-related motifs expanded in tumor.

Samples were taken several times over chemoradiotherapy. As for this clone: The antigen is undetermined.

Generated by immunoSEQ multiplex PCR, the TCRdb table keeps only in-frame clones and is missing some. In the table there are tens of thousands of clones, 88% of which are singletons. J gave up 7 bases and V 0 bases, and 12 bases lay outside the gene matches. There are 17 residues in the CDR3. The V gene's germline CDR1 is SGDLS and CDR2 YYNGEE. The receptor was derived from a human donor with HPV-associated anogenital cancer. V is TRBV9 and J is TRBJ2-1, with 8 positions matching TRBD2. Sequenced material: blood, taken from a patient who underwent chemoradiotherapy. CDR3 nucleotide sequence: TGTGCCAGCAGCGTAGCGGTCAGGGTACGGGGGGGAAATGAGCAGTTCTTC. This gives the protein CASSVAVRVRGGNEQFF.